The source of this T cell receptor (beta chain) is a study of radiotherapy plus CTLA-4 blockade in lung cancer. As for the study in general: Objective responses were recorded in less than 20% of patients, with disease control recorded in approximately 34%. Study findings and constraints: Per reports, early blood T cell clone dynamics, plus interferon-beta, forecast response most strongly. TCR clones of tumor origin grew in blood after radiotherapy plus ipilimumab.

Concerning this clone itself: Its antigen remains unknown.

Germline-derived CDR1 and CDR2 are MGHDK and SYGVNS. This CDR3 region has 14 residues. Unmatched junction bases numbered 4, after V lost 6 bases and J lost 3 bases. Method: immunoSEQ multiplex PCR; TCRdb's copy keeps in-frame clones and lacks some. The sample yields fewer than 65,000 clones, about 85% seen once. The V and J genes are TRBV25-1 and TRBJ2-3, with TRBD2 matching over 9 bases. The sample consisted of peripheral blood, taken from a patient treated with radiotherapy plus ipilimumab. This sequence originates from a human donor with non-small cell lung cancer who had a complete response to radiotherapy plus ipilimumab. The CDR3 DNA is TGTGCCAGCAGGCGGGAGGGCCTTACAGATACGCAGTATTTT. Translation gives CASRREGLTDTQYF.